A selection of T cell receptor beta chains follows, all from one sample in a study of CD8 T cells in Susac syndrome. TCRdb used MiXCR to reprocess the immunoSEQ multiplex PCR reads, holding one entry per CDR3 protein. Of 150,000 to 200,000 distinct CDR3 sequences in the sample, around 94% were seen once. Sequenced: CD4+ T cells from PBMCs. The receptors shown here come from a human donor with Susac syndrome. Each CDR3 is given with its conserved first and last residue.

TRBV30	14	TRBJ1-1	CAWNGQGHFTEAFF
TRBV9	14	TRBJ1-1	CASSADSLALEAFF
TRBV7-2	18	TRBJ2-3	CASSQGPGLAGRMDTQYF
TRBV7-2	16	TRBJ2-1	CASSFLPRGSYNEQFF
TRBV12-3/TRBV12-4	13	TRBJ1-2	CASRGQGIYGYTF
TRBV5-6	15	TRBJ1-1	CASSSLDRKNTEAFF
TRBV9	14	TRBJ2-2	CASRQGGDTGELFF
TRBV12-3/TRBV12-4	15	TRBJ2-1	CASRPRGGDYNEQFF
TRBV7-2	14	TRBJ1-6	CASSLAGSDSPLHF
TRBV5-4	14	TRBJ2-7	CASSLTGNSYEQYF
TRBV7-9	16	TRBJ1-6	CASSLDPGGRNSPLHF
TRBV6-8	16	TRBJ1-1	CASSYPMGVLNTEAFF
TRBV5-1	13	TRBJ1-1	CASSGLTAREAFF
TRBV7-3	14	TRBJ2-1	CASSLNPSYNEQFF
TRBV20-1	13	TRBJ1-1	CSARARVNTEAFF
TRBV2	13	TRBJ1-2	CASSDQAGYGYTF
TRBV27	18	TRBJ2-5	CASSLSKRLAGYQETQYF
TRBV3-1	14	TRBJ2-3	CASSPAGGTDTQYF
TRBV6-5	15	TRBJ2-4	CASNRGGRGKNIQYF
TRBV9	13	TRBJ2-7	CASSAHRDSEQYF
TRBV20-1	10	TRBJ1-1	CSAGNTEAFF
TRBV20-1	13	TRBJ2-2	CSARAGPTGELFF
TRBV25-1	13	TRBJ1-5	CASSDRSNQPQHF
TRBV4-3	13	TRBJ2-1	CASSQRRDDEQFF
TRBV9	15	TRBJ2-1	CASSLLRDNSNEQFF
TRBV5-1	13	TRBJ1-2	CASSTGQAGGYTF
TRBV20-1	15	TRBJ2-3	CSASLRGGPKDTQYF
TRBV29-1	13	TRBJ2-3	CSGTGGSTDTQYF
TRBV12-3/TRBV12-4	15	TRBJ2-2	CASSPGWEGTGELFF
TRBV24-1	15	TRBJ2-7	CATSDPTSGSYEQYF
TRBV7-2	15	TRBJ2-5	CASSLQLAIQETQYF
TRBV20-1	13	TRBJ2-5	CSASPDRGETQYF
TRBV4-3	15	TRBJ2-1	CASSQDAGGYNEQFF
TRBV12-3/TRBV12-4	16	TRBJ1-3	CASSLRRFGSGNTIYF
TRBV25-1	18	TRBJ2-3	CASSPLGGGRPSTDTQYF
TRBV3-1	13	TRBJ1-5	CASSQDRGQPQHF
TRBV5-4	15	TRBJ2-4	CASSDQQGTKNIQYF
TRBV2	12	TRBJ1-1	CASSLRQSVAFF
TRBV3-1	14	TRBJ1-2	CASSQGEGIYGYTF
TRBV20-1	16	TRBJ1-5	CSATSTAPGPNQPQHF
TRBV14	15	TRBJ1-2	CASSQDWQGGDGYTF
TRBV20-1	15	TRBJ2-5	CSARGGGSWTETQYF